This T cell receptor beta chain was captured by sequencing in a study of beta chain features in type 1 diabetes. The study's findings and limits: In every one of the four CD4+ subsets, TCRB CDR3s were moderately but significantly shorter in Type 1 diabetes patients. Equally in patients and controls, shorter templates might have been favored by PCR.

The sequenced template was cDNA made from the entire isolated RNA. Generated by immunoSEQ multiplex PCR, the TCRdb table keeps only in-frame clones and is missing some. The sample shows about 160,000 clones, approximately 8% of them seen only once. Populations isolated by sorting all had purity greater than 95%. In the case of this clone: The antigen remains undetermined.

The receptor comes from a woman between 35 and 50 years old with type 1 diabetes. The sequencing input was central memory CD4+ T cells from blood.

CDR3 sequence reads: CASSPTGQGRNTIYF. The CDR3 DNA reads TGTGCCAGCAGTCCAACGGGACAGGGTCGAAACACCATATATTTT. The chain employs TRBV28 and TRBJ1-3; 9 positions match TRBD1. The CDR3 sequence is 15 residues long. With 5 bases clipped from V and 5 bases from J, the junction kept 7 bases outside the gene matches. Looked up from germline, CDR1 is MDHEN and CDR2 is SYDVKM.